This T cell receptor beta chain was obtained from a study of CD8+CD57+ T cells in acquired aplastic anemia. Genomic DNA acted as the template from which TCR beta VDJ combination and CDR3 sequence profiling were carried out. MiXCR, applied by TCRdb to the reads, yields one record per CDR3 protein. The sample comprises about 180,000 distinct CDR3 sequences, about half of which are singletons, and 1.8% rests with the top ten. The CDR3 is 13 residues long. V shed 9 bases and J 1 base; nucleotides not matched to a gene: 2. The germline V gene has CDR1 KGHDR and CDR2 SFDVKD. Sequencing involved patients with CD8+CD57+ cell expansion previously shown by flow cytometry.

The specimen sequenced was sorted CD4+, CD8+, or CD8+CD57+ T cells (not recorded which) from PBMCs. The receptor's source is a human donor with aplastic anemia. J is TRBJ1-1 and V is TRBV24-1; 9 bases are a match to TRBD1. The CDR3, as DNA: TGTGCCACCTCGGACAGGGGGAACACTGAAGCTTTCTTT. It specifies CATSDRGNTEAFF.